This T cell receptor (beta chain) was sequenced for a study of tumor-infiltrating lymphocytes in primary liver carcinoma. The CDR3 runs to 21 residues. Germline V gives CDR1 LGHNA, CDR2 YNFKEQ. V shed 1 base and J 0 bases; nucleotides not matched to a gene: 16. This clonotype was detected a few times. Co-extracting RNA and DNA was done with roughly 17-34 mg of unsorted bulk tissue as input. Total RNA amounting to around 540 ng was the source from which TCR beta cDNA was made with a constant-region primer. ARM-PCR was slightly modified, and three nested multiplex PCR rounds with it gave rise to the TCR beta libraries. Researchers ran the first two PCR rounds for roughly 11 cycles each with TRBV1-TRBV30 forward primers and a C-beta reverse primer. TCRdb independently ran MiXCR on the multiplex PCR reads; one entry per CDR3 protein. Of about 64,000 distinct CDR3 sequences in the sample, roughly 70% were seen once.

Sequenced: liver tumor tissue from sampling region 4. Sample subset: tumor region T4, right-lateral pole. The chain joins TRBV4-2 to TRBJ1-3; 9 nucleotides match TRBD1. The TCR was taken from a man aged 40-50 years with primary liver carcinoma and hepatitis B virus infection. In nucleotides, the CDR3 is TGTGCCAGCAGCCAAGGAGGCTTGACAGGGGGTCGTATTTCCTCTGGAAACACCATATATTTT. This translates into CASSQGGLTGGRISSGNTIYF.